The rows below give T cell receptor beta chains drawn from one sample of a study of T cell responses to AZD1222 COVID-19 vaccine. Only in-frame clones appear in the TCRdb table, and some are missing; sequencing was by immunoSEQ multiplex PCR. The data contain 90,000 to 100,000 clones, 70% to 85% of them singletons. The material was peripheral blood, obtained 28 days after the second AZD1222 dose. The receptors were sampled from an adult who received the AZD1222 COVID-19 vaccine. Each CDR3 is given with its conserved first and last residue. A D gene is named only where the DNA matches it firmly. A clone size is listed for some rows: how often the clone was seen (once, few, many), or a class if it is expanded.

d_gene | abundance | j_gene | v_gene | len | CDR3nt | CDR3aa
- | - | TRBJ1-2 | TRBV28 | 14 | TGTGCCAGCAGTTCCCCCCAGGGGACCTATGGCTACACCTTC | CASSSPQGTYGYTF
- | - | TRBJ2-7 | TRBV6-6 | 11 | TGTGCCAGCAGTTACAGCCACGAGCAGTACTTC | CASSYSHEQYF
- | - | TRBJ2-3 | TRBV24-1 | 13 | TGTGCCACCAGTGTACAGGGAACAGATACGCAGTATTTT | CATSVQGTDTQYF
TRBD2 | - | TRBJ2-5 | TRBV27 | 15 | TGTGCCAGCAGTTTAAGCGGGGGGCTCCAAGAGACCCAGTACTTC | CASSLSGGLQETQYF
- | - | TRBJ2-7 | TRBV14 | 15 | TGTGCCAGCAGCCCGGCCGGGACTTGGGTGCGCGAGCAGTACTTC | CASSPAGTWVREQYF
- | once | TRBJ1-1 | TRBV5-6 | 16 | TGTGCCAGCAGCCGACTTGAACAGGGAGTGAACACTGAAGCTTTCTTT | CASSRLEQGVNTEAFF
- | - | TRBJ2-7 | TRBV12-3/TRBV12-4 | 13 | TGTGCCAGCAGTTTCTTCGATACCTACGAGCAGTACTTC | CASSFFDTYEQYF
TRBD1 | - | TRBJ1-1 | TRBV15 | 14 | TGTGCCACCAGCAGAGATAGGGGGCTACACGAAGCTTTCTTT | CATSRDRGLHEAFF
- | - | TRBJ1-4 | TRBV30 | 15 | TGTGCCTGGAGTTCACCGGGACAAGTAAATGAAAAACTGTTTTTT | CAWSSPGQVNEKLFF
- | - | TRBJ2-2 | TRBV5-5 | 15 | TGTGCCAGCAGTTTAATCAGAGGGGACGGCGGGGAGCTGTTTTTT | CASSLIRGDGGELFF
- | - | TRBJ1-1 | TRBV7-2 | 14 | TGTGCCAGCAGCTTAGTCTCAGCTAACACTGAAGCTTTCTTT | CASSLVSANTEAFF
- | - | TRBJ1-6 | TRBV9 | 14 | TGTGCCAGCAGCCCTAGTGTAGGCGATTCACCCCTCCACTTT | CASSPSVGDSPLHF
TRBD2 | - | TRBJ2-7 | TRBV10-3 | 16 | TGTGCCATCAGTGCCCCCGGGACTAGCGGAAGTTACGAGCAGTACTTC | CAISAPGTSGSYEQYF
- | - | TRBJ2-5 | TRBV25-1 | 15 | TGTGCCAGCAGTGAGCACTGGGGCAGCGAAGAGACCCAGTACTTC | CASSEHWGSEETQYF
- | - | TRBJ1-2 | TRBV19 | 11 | TGTGCCAGTAGGGGCAGCTATGGCTACACCTTC | CASRGSYGYTF
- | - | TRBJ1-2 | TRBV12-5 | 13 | TGTGCTAGTGGTACAGCAGGGGTACATGGCTACACCTTC | CASGTAGVHGYTF
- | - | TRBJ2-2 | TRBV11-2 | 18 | TGTGCCAGCAGCCTCCGGGGAGGGGGAATAGGAATGACCGGGGAGCTGTTTTTT | CASSLRGGGIGMTGELFF
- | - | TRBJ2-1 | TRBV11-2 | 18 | TGTGCCAGCAGCTTACGGGGGGCCCTCATGAGCTCCTACAATGAGCAGTTCTTC | CASSLRGALMSSYNEQFF
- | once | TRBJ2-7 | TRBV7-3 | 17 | TGTGCCAGCAGCTTAGCTCGGGGGTCATTCTCCTCCTACGAGCAGTACTTC | CASSLARGSFSSYEQYF
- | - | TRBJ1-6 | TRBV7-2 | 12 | TGTGCCAGCAGCTTAGCGGGAGTCTCCCTCCACTTT | CASSLAGVSLHF
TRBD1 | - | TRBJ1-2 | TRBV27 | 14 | TGTGCCAGCAGAGGCTTGGGACAGGGATATGGCTACACCTTC | CASRGLGQGYGYTF
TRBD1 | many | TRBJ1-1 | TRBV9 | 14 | TGTGCCAGCAGCGGAAGGACAGGGAGCACTGAAGCTTTCTTT | CASSGRTGSTEAFF
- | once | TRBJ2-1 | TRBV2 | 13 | TGTGCCAGCAGCGAGACGGCGTACAATGAGCAGTTCTTC | CASSETAYNEQFF
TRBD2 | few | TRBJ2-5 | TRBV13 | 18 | TGTGCCAGCAGCTCCCCCCGGGGAGCGGGGGTACGGGGGGAGACCCAGTACTTC | CASSSPRGAGVRGETQYF
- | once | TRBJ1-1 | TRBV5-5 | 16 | TGTGCCAGCAGCTGGGGGGGCTGGGCGGTGGCAACTGAAGCTTTCTTT | CASSWGGWAVATEAFF
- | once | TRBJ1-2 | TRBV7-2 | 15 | TGTGCCAGCAGCGATCGGGGGCTTGACTATTCTGGCTACACCTTC | CASSDRGLDYSGYTF
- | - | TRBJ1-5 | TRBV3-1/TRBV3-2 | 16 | TGTGCCAGCAGCCAAGATCACAGGGCGGGATCTCAGCCCCAGCATTTT | CASSQDHRAGSQPQHF
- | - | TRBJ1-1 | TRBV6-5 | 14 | TGTGCCAGCAGTTACAGATCCGGGGGTACAGAAGCTTTCTTT | CASSYRSGGTEAFF
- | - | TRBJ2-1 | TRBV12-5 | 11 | TGTGCTAGTGCAACTCCATCCGAGCAGTTCTTC | CASATPSEQFF
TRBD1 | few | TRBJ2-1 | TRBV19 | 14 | TGTGCCAGTAGTAACCAGGGGGCCAACAATGAGCAGTTCTTC | CASSNQGANNEQFF
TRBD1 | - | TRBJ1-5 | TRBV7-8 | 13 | TGTGCCAGCAGCCGACAGGGAGACCAGCCCCAGCATTTT | CASSRQGDQPQHF
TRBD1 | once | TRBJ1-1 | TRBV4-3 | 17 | TGCGCCAGCAGCCAAGACAACTCTTTGACAGGGGGGGCTGAAGCTTTCTTT | CASSQDNSLTGGAEAFF
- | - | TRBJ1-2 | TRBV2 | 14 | TGTGCCAGCAGTGAAGCGCGGGGCAGCTATGGCTACACCTTC | CASSEARGSYGYTF
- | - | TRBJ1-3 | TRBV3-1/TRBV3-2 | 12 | TGTGCCAGCAGCCAGGTGGGAAACACCATATATTTT | CASSQVGNTIYF
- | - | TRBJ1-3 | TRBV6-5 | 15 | TGTGCCAGCAGTCCCCTCGGCTACTCTGGAAACACCATATATTTT | CASSPLGYSGNTIYF
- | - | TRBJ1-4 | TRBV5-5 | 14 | TGTGCCAGCAGCTTGGAGCCCGGATATGAAAAACTGTTTTTT | CASSLEPGYEKLFF
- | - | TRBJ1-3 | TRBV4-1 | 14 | TGCGCCAGCAGCCAAGGCAGTTCTGGAAACACCATATATTTT | CASSQGSSGNTIYF
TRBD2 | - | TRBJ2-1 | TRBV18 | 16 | TGTGCCAGCTCACCCAGCCTAGCGGTCCTATACAATGAGCAGTTCTTC | CASSPSLAVLYNEQFF
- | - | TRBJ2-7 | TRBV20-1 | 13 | TGCAGTGCTAGTCTCCCCGCGGGATACGAGCAGTACTTC | CSASLPAGYEQYF
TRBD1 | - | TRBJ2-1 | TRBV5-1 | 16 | TGCGCCAGCAGCTTGGAGGGGACAGGGACCCACAATGAGCAGTTCTTC | CASSLEGTGTHNEQFF
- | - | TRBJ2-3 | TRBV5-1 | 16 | TGCGCCAGCAGCTTGCGGGTAAGCGGCGCCGCAGATACGCAGTATTTT | CASSLRVSGAADTQYF
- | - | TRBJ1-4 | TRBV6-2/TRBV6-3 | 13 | TGTGCCAGCAGTTACCGGGGCATAGAAAAACTGTTTTTT | CASSYRGIEKLFF
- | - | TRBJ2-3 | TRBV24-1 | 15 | TGTGCCACCAGTGAAAACAGGGCGAGCACAGATACGCAGTATTTT | CATSENRASTDTQYF
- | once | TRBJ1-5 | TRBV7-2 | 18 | TGTGCCAGCAGCTTAGGTTCGGGGCTAGCAAGTAGCAATCAGCCCCAGCATTTT | CASSLGSGLASSNQPQHF
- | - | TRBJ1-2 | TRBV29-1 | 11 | TGCAGCGTTGAAGTCCTACGGGGCTACACCTTC | CSVEVLRGYTF
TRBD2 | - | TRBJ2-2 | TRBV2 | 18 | TGTGCCAGCAGTGAATTGGGACTAGCGGGAGGTTCTACCGGGGAGCTGTTTTTT | CASSELGLAGGSTGELFF
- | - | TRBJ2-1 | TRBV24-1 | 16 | TGTGCCACCAGTGACTCTATCTCAACCTCCTACAATGAGCAGTTCTTC | CATSDSISTSYNEQFF
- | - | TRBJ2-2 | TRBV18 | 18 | TGTGCCAGCTCACTATACCTTCCCCAAGCCCGAAGGGTCGGGGAGCTGTTTTTT | CASSLYLPQARRVGELFF
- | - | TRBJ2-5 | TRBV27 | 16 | TGTGCCAGCAGTCCACTAACAACAGGGCTCTTAAGGACCCAGTACTTC | CASSPLTTGLLRTQYF
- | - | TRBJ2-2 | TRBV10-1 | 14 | TGCGCCAGCAGTAAGGGAGTCGGCACCGGGGAGCTGTTTTTT | CASSKGVGTGELFF
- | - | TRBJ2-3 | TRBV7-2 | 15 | TGTGCCAGCAGCTTGATGGGTTTTGGAACAGATACGCAGTATTTT | CASSLMGFGTDTQYF
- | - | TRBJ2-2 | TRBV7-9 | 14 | TGTGCCAGCAGCTTAGCGAGTGTCACCGGGGAGCTGTTTTTT | CASSLASVTGELFF
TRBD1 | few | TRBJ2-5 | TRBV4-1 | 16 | TGCGCCAGCAGCCGTCCTCGGGCAGGGGGCTTTGAGACCCAGTACTTC | CASSRPRAGGFETQYF